Shown below are 14 T cell receptor beta chains from a single sample sequenced in a study of regulatory T cells in long-lasting Graves disease. iRepertoire HTBI primers and Arm-PCR of CDR3 regions built TCR beta libraries. In TCRdb, the multiplex PCR reads were re-called with MiXCR into one record per CDR3 protein. The profile shows hundreds of thousands of distinct CDR3 sequences, about 15% of them singletons. Time point reported: newly diagnosed GD, antithyroid drugs for less than 3 months. With RNA extracted from PBMCs as input, the TCR library was made. These records were also assigned to another study, of T cells in Graves' hyperthyroidism and ophthalmopathy.

This material consisted of peripheral blood mononuclear cells (PBMCs), taken at new diagnosis, from a patient treated with antithyroid drugs. All receptors come from a woman aged 35-65 years with Graves disease.

This clonotype was counted ten times or more. V usage is TRBV12-3 or TRBV12-4 and J usage is TRBJ2-7, with TRBD2 matching 8 bases. Germline trimming cut 2 bases from V and 1 base from J; bases unmatched to any gene: 1. The CDR3 runs 14 residues. The CDR3 region is CASSLTSGSYEQYF. CDR3 in DNA: TGTGCCAGCAGTTTAACTAGCGGATCCTACGAGCAGTACTTC.

The gene calls are TRBV11-3 and TRBJ2-5, with 12 positions matching TRBD1. J was trimmed by 3 bases and V by 5 bases; bases with no gene match: 4. Germline V CDR1 and CDR2: SGHNT, YENEEA. The CDR3 covers 15 residues. The CDR3 loop reads CASSLGTGGEETQYF. In DNA form, the CDR3 reads TGTGCCAGCAGCCTGGGGACAGGGGGCGAAGAGACCCAGTACTTC.

V is TRBV29-1 and J is TRBJ1-5; D may be TRBD1 (6 bases). The CDR3 loop spans 13 amino acids. The V end was cut by 4 bases, the J end by 6 bases, with 13 bases between. The germline gives CDR1 SQVTM, CDR2 ANQGSEA. CDR3 nucleotides: TGCAGCGTTGTCACGGGGGGCAGTCAGCCCCAGCATTTT. Translation: CSVVTGGSQPQHF.

The chain joins TRBV20-1 to TRBJ1-1; no clear D gene. Germline V gene data show CDR1 as DFQATT and CDR2 as SNEGSKA (reference sequence). The CDR3 loop spans 12 amino acids. V shed 1 base and J shed 6 bases, with 9 bases lying between them. The CDR3 coding sequence is TGCAGTGCTAGAGCCTTCATTGCTGAAGCTTTCTTT. It codes for CSARAFIAEAFF.

This clonotype was observed a few times. The chain uses TRBV7-9 and TRBJ1-1, with TRBD1 as a possible D gene (6 bases). Trimming pared 4 bases from V and 0 bases from J, leaving 15 bases between. Germline CDR1 and CDR2: SEHNR and FQNEAQ (reference sequence). This CDR3 spans 16 amino acids. DNA for the CDR3: TGTGCCAGCAGCTCAAATGGACAGTTTATGAACACTGAAGCTTTCTTT. Its protein product is CASSSNGQFMNTEAFF.

Notes on this clonotype: The likely explanation is a read error, given a far larger clone one base away. This chain joins TRBV7-9 and TRBJ2-7; D call uncertain. V was shortened by 2 bases and J by 0 bases, with 5 bases between the two germline ends. CDR1 is SEHNR, CDR2 FQNEAQ, per germline (reference sequence). The CDR3 runs 13 residues. The CDR3, as DNA: TGTGCCAGCAGCTTACGGAACTCCTACGAGCAGTACTTC. It is translated as CASSLRNSYEQYF.

The CDR3 nucleotides read TGTGCCAGCAGAACAGTCCCTGCAACGCAGTATTTT. Protein sequence: CASRTVPATQYF. The chain is built from TRBV2 and TRBJ2-1; D is unresolved. Matching the DNA end better, TRBJ2-3 makes the J call doubtful. CDR3 length: 12 amino acids. Germline V gene data show CDR1 as SNHLY and CDR2 as FYNNEI.

The chain combines TRBV7-8 with TRBJ2-3; TRBD2 agrees at 9 bases. Looked up from germline, CDR1 is SGHVS and CDR2 is FQNEAQ. After removal of 6 bases from V and 2 bases from J, the junction contained 9 bases not matched to a gene. This CDR3 has 16 residues. Here the CDR3 DNA reads TGTGCCAGCAGTCTCAATAGCGGGGGATACACAGATACGCAGTATTTT. This codes for CASSLNSGGYTDTQYF.

This clonotype occurred many times. The genes are TRBV3-1 and TRBJ1-1; D is unclear. The CDR3 sequence is 14 residues long. Germline V gene lookup returns CDR1 LGHDT and CDR2 YNNKEL (reference sequence). V was shortened by 3 bases and J by 3 bases, with 11 bases between the two germline ends. CDR3 sequence: CASSQDSLYTEAFF. CDR3 DNA: TGTGCCAGCAGCCAGGACTCATTGTACACTGAAGCTTTCTTT. The full variable domain, rest sourced from reference TRBV3-1 and TRBJ1-1, is DTAVSQTPKYLVTQMGNDKSIKCEQNLGHDTMYWYKQDSKKFLKIMFSYNNKELIINETVPNRFSPKSPDKAHLNLHINSLELGDSAVYFCASSQDSLYTEAFFGQGTRLTVV.

This clonotype was recorded a few times. The chain employs TRBV30 and TRBJ2-7; D perhaps matches TRBD2 (6 bases). The germline gives CDR1 GTSNPN, CDR2 SVGIG (reference sequence). This CDR3 spans 14 amino acids. Trimming left V 0 bases short and J 4 bases short, with 13 bases between. CDR3 residues: CAWSVMGGGYEQYF. CDR3 coding DNA: TGTGCCTGGAGTGTAATGGGGGGTGGGTACGAGCAGTACTTC.

This clonotype came up many times. The V call is TRBV7-9, the J call TRBJ1-1; no clear D. This CDR3 contains 14 residues. The germline V gene has CDR1 SEHNR and CDR2 FQNEAQ (reference sequence). Trimming stripped 5 bases from V and 0 bases from J, with 10 bases between. The CDR3 protein is CASSPVQMNTEAFF. CDR3 DNA sequence: TGTGCCAGCAGCCCGGTCCAGATGAACACTGAAGCTTTCTTT. The whole variable domain, remainder taken from reference TRBV7-9 and TRBJ1-1, is DTGVSQNPRHKITKRGQNVTFRCDPISEHNRLYWYRQTLGQGPEFLTYFQNEAQLEKSRLLSDRFSAERPKGSFSTLEIQRTEQGDSAMYLCASSPVQMNTEAFFGQGTRLTVV.

This sequence joins TRBV20-1 and TRBJ1-1; TRBD1 matches 12 bases. Germline assignment: CDR1 DFQATT and CDR2 SNEGSKA (reference sequence). CDR3 length: 15 amino acids. Unmatched junction bases numbered 3, after V lost 3 bases and J lost 1 base. In DNA, the CDR3 is TGCAGTGCTAGGGGGACAGGGGGCGGGAACACTGAAGCTTTCTTT. As protein: CSARGTGGGNTEAFF.

With regard to this clonotype: This may be a read error: a much more frequent sequence differs by one nucleotide. This chain connects TRBV28 to TRBJ2-2, with TRBD1 as a possible D gene (5 bases). Trimming took 6 bases from V and 6 from J, leaving 17 bases between them. This CDR3 contains 15 residues. Germline CDR1 is MDHEN and CDR2 is SYDVKM. The CDR3 reads CASRPGRANPGELFF. DNA for the CDR3: TGTGCCAGCAGGCCGGGCAGGGCTAACCCCGGGGAGCTGTTTTTT.

This clonotype showed up just a few times. The chain carries TRBV2 and TRBJ2-7; TRBD2 agrees at 8 bases. The V gene's germline CDR1 is SNHLY and CDR2 FYNNEI. Trimming at V came to 6 bases and at J to 7 bases, leaving 17 bases not matched to a gene. The CDR3 is made up of 16 amino acids. The CDR3 is CASSPKRGPDKVEQYF. CDR3 bases: TGTGCCAGCAGCCCCAAGCGGGGGCCCGATAAGGTGGAGCAGTACTTC.